This TCR beta chain was identified during a study of T cells in Graves' hyperthyroidism and ophthalmopathy. The junction had 13 bases not matched to a gene; V was cut back by 1 base and J by 4 bases. The CDR3 has 18 amino acids. Looked up from germline, CDR1 is SGHAT and CDR2 is FQNNGV. Many counts were recorded for this clonotype. Diagnoses used clinical symptoms, serum thyroxine and TRAb, thyroid ultrasound and orbital computed tomography. PBMCs were collected from an approximately 9 ml volume of fresh peripheral blood. The TCR beta CDR3 regions underwent amplification using RNA transcripts as the source. First-round RT-PCR targeting the TCR CDR3 was performed with the HTBI primer set. TCRdb re-derived calls from the multiplex PCR reads in MiXCR, one entry per CDR3 protein. The repertoire holds around 300,000 distinct CDR3 sequences, with 20% to 25% as singletons.

The chain links TRBV11-2 to TRBJ1-2; 9 nucleotides match TRBD1. The receptor was derived from a man aged 25-40 years with Graves' ophthalmopathy. The sequenced sample consisted of blood. In DNA, the CDR3 is TGTGCCAGCAGCTTAGTACCGACAGGGGGTTTTCCTGGCTATGGCTACACCTTC. This translates into CASSLVPTGGFPGYGYTF.